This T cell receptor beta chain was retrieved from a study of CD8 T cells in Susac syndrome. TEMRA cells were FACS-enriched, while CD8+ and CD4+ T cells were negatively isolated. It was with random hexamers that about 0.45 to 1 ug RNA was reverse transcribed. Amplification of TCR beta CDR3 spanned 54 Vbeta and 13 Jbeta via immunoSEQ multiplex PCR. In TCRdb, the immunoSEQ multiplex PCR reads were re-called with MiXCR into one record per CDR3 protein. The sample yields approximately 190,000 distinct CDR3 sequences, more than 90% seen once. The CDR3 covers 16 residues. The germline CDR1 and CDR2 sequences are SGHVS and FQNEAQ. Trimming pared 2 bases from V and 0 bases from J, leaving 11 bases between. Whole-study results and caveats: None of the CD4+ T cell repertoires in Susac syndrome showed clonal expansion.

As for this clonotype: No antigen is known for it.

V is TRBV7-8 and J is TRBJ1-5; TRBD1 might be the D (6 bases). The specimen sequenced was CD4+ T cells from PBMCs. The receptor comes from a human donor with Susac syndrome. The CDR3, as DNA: TGTGCCAGCAGCTTAAGAACAGGGATTAGCAATCAGCCCCAGCATTTT. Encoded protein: CASSLRTGISNQPQHF.